The next 30 T cell receptor beta chains were all read from a single sample in a study of shared clonotypes between healthy human individuals (TCRdb year 2020). The library was built by means of the immunoSEQ multiplex PCR assay. TCRdb stores this immuneACCESS table with in-frame sequences only. Part of the clones is absent; in the studies checked, under half of the shortfall reflects unresolved V genes, and no reason is known for the rest. The table for this sample lists under 2.5 million clones; around 90% of them were counted only once. The ten largest make up roughly 0.34% of the sample. Sequencing input: naive CD4+ T cells from PBMCs. The cell subset or site label for this specimen denotes: CD45RA+ positively selected. These receptor sequences come from a man between 18 and 35 years old in good health. Some clones in this sample may be carry-over from other donors' samples.

The chain joins TRBV28 to TRBJ1-4; D is ambiguous. V was shortened by 6 bases and J by 8 bases, with 13 bases between the two germline ends. The CDR3 consists of 13 residues. Germline V gives CDR1 MDHEN, CDR2 SYDVKM. CDR3: CASSPSLYEKLFF. The CDR3 nucleotides are TGTGCCAGCAGCCCCAGTCTGTACGAAAAACTGTTTTTT.

Concerning this clone: Other DNA sequences within the sample encode an identical CDR3. The J gene is TRBJ2-7, the V gene TRBV28; 7 bases line up with TRBD1. V was clipped by 9 bases and J by 3 bases; unmatched bases: 8. The germline V gene has CDR1 MDHEN and CDR2 SYDVKM. The CDR3 runs 13 residues. In DNA form, the CDR3 reads TGTGCCAGTTCACCCGGACAGGACTACGAGCAGTACTTC. Amino acids: CASSPGQDYEQYF.

This sequence joins TRBV28 and TRBJ2-7, with 10 bases aligning to TRBD1. The CDR3 spans 15 residues. Germline trimming cut 5 bases from V and 3 bases from J; bases unmatched to any gene: 7. Germline lookup yields CDR1 MDHEN and CDR2 SYDVKM. The CDR3 nucleotides are TGTGCCAGCAGTGATCCTGGGACAGGGGTCTACGAGCAGTACTTC. This sequence encodes CASSDPGTGVYEQYF.

The rearrangement links TRBV11-2 to TRBJ1-2; 9 bases fit TRBD1. Germline V gene lookup returns CDR1 SGHAT and CDR2 FQNNGV. This CDR3 is built from 14 residues. Trimming at V came to 3 bases and at J to 4 bases, leaving 3 bases not matched to a gene. This chain's CDR3 is CASSFGQGPYGYTF. CDR3 nucleotides: TGTGCCAGCAGCTTCGGACAGGGGCCCTATGGCTACACCTTC.

The genes are TRBV7-8 and TRBJ2-6; no clear D gene. This CDR3 spans 18 amino acids. The germline V and J ends were trimmed by 5 bases and 0 bases, with 17 bases remaining between them. Germline V gene lookup returns CDR1 SGHVS and CDR2 FQNEAQ. For the CDR3, the DNA is TGTGCCAGCAGCCCATTTACGCCACCCCGCTCTGGGGCCAACGTCCTGACTTTC. It encodes CASSPFTPPRSGANVLTF.

The chain combines TRBV11-2 with TRBJ2-7, with 11 positions matching TRBD2. The germline gives CDR1 SGHAT, CDR2 FQNNGV. J gave up 6 bases and V 5 bases, and 18 bases lay outside the gene matches. The CDR3 has 18 residues. The CDR3 is CASSLGPKTSGAGGEQYF. CDR3 DNA sequence: TGTGCCAGCAGCCTCGGGCCGAAGACTAGCGGGGCGGGGGGCGAGCAGTACTTC.

V is TRBV9 and J is TRBJ1-5, with D perhaps TRBD1 (5 bases). Between the trimmed V and J ends, which lost 0 bases and 3 bases, there was a span of 10 bases. This CDR3 has 15 residues. Germline lookup yields CDR1 SGDLS and CDR2 YYNGEE. CDR3 loop: CASSVGGRVNQPQHF. The CDR3 nucleotides are TGTGCCAGCAGCGTAGGGGGCAGGGTCAATCAGCCCCAGCATTTT.

The chain carries TRBV4-3 and TRBJ2-2, with 10 bases fitting TRBD2. The CDR3 extends over 18 amino acids. Trimming cost V 0 bases and J 6 bases; bases outside gene matches: 10. The germline V gene encodes CDR1 LGHNA and CDR2 YSLEER. The DNA for the CDR3 is TGCGCCAGCAGCCAAGATTCCCTAGCGGGAGTTAGGGCCGGGGAGCTGTTTTTT. It translates to CASSQDSLAGVRAGELFF.

This chain links TRBV29-1 with TRBJ2-5; the D call may be TRBD1 or TRBD2 (5 bases each). CDR3 length equals 14 residues. The germline V gene has CDR1 SQVTM and CDR2 ANQGSEA. With 6 bases removed from V and 4 bases from J, the gap between germline ends came to 18 bases. The CDR3 here is CSVAGTLGGETQYF. In DNA, the CDR3 is TGCAGCGTGGCCGGGACGTTAGGAGGAGAGACCCAGTACTTC.

V and J are TRBV18 and TRBJ1-2; D gene uncertain. V was cut by 2 bases and J by 0 bases, with 13 bases left in between. The CDR3 runs to 16 residues. Germline assignment: CDR1 KGHSH and CDR2 LQKENI. CDR3 nucleotide sequence: TGTGCCAGCTCACCAAACGGGCCGAACACTAACTATGGCTACACCTTC. It codes for CASSPNGPNTNYGYTF.

CDR3 residues: CASSFRPGSGEQFF. Written as DNA, the CDR3 is TGTGCCAGCAGCTTCCGTCCGGGGTCAGGAGAGCAGTTCTTC. The chain couples TRBV6-6 to TRBJ2-1; D may be TRBD2 (5 bases). The CDR3 sequence is 14 residues long. V was pared by 6 bases and J by 10 bases, with 19 bases between. Germline CDR1 and CDR2: MNHNY and SVGAGI (reference sequence).

V usage is TRBV5-6 and J usage is TRBJ1-3; possibly TRBD1 for D (6 bases). CDR3 size: 16 residues. V was shortened by 3 bases and J by 0 bases, with 13 bases between the two germline ends. Germline assignment: CDR1 SGHDT and CDR2 YYEEEE. The CDR3 here is CASSSAPGHSGNTIYF. The CDR3 DNA reads as TGTGCCAGCAGCTCCGCACCGGGACACTCTGGAAACACCATATATTTT.

As DNA, the CDR3 is TGTGCCAGCAGCACTGGACCCGGGACAGGCGAGACCGGGGAGCTGTTTTTT. Translated: CASSTGPGTGETGELFF. The chain links TRBV9 to TRBJ2-2; 8 positions match TRBD1. Per the germline V gene, CDR1 is SGDLS and CDR2 is YYNGEE. J was trimmed by 5 bases and V by 4 bases; bases with no gene match: 13. There are 17 residues in the CDR3.

The chain recombines TRBV28 with TRBJ1-5; possibly TRBD1 for D (5 bases). V shed 2 bases and J shed 0 bases, with 11 bases lying between them. The CDR3 has 16 amino acids. Per the germline V gene, CDR1 is MDHEN and CDR2 is SYDVKM. CDR3 in amino acids: CASSLGGIGSNQPQHF. The CDR3 DNA is TGTGCCAGCAGTTTAGGGGGGATCGGTAGCAATCAGCCCCAGCATTTT. The entire variable domain, with the rest obtained from reference TRBV28 and TRBJ1-5, is as follows: DVKVTQSSRYLVKRTGEKVFLECVQDMDHENMFWYRQDPGLGLRLIYFSYDVKMKEKGDIPEGYSVSREKKERFSLILESASTNQTSMYLCASSLGGIGSNQPQHFGDGTRLSIL.

This clone was seen a single time. V usage is TRBV5-6 and J usage is TRBJ1-2; 7 bases are a match to TRBD1. The J segment lost 6 bases and the V segment lost 4 bases, leaving 9 bases of the junction unmatched. Germline assignment: CDR1 SGHDT and CDR2 YYEEEE. The CDR3 is 14 residues long. The CDR3 DNA follows: TGTGCCAGCAGCGCCTCCATTACAGGGGATGGCTACACCTTC. This encodes CASSASITGDGYTF.

The chain uses TRBV5-1 and TRBJ2-1; 8 nucleotides agree with TRBD2. Unmatched junction bases numbered 8, after V lost 4 bases and J lost 2 bases. CDR1 is SGHRS, CDR2 YFSETQ, per germline. The length of the CDR3 is 16 residues. CDR3: CASSPVAGNAYNEQFF. The DNA of the CDR3 is TGCGCCAGCAGCCCAGTAGCGGGAAACGCCTACAATGAGCAGTTCTTC.

Only one count was recorded for this clone. The chain links TRBV6-1 to TRBJ1-1, with D hard to call. The germline V gene has CDR1 MNHNS and CDR2 SASEGT. V dropped 6 bases and J dropped 3 bases, with 11 bases sitting between them. The CDR3 loop spans 13 amino acids. This CDR3 is CASREKMDTEAFF. The CDR3 DNA is TGTGCCAGCAGGGAAAAGATGGACACTGAAGCTTTCTTT.

The J gene is TRBJ2-7, the V gene TRBV6-4; possible D gene TRBD1, 5 bases. This CDR3 spans 15 amino acids. In germline, CDR1 is MRHNA, CDR2 SNTAGT. Trimming took off 6 bases at V and 3 bases at J, with 18 bases between the two ends. The CDR3 sequence is CASSTPAGHDYEQYF. The CDR3 DNA reads as TGTGCCAGCAGCACCCCGGCCGGACACGACTACGAGCAGTACTTC.

The V call is TRBV25-1, the J call TRBJ1-3; D not certain. CDR1 and CDR2 from the germline V gene are MGHDK and SYGVNS. The CDR3 sequence is 13 residues long. V dropped 7 bases and J dropped 0 bases, with 7 bases sitting between them. CDR3 amino acids: CASIEDSGNTIYF. CDR3 nucleotides: TGTGCCAGCATCGAGGACTCTGGAAACACCATATATTTT.

The table lists this clone with a count of one. The chain links TRBV27 to TRBJ1-4, with 9 bases fitting TRBD1. V shed 10 bases, J shed 5 bases, and the junction held 11 bases outside the gene matches. CDR1 is MNHEY and CDR2 is SMNVEV in the germline V gene (reference sequence). The CDR3 has 15 amino acids. The chain's CDR3 is CATSGPGQGNEKLFF. For the CDR3, the DNA is TGTGCCACCTCCGGGCCGGGACAGGGCAATGAAAAACTGTTTTTT. The full variable domain, its missing parts supplied by reference TRBV27 and TRBJ1-4, is EAQVTQNPRYLITVTGKKLTVTCSQNMNHEYMSWYRQDPGLGLRQIYYSMNVEVTDKGDVPEGYKVSRKEKRNFPLILESPSPNQTSLYFCATSGPGQGNEKLFFGSGTQLSVL.

The chain employs TRBV5-4 and TRBJ1-4; TRBD1 matches 11 bases. Trimming at V came to 4 bases and at J to 7 bases, leaving 9 bases not matched to a gene. There are 16 residues in the CDR3. CDR1 is SGHNT and CDR2 is YYREEE in the germline V gene (reference sequence). The CDR3 is CASSPSPGTGGEKLFF. The DNA of the CDR3 is TGTGCCAGCAGCCCCTCCCCCGGGACAGGGGGTGAAAAACTGTTTTTT.

This clone was detected once. The chain is built from TRBV5-1 and TRBJ1-5; D possibly corresponds to TRBD1 (6 bases). The CDR3 contains 15 residues. With 4 bases removed from V and 1 base from J, the gap between germline ends came to 12 bases. Germline V gene lookup returns CDR1 SGHRS and CDR2 YFSETQ. The CDR3 region is CASSPWGASNQPQHF. The DNA for the CDR3 is TGCGCCAGCAGCCCTTGGGGGGCAAGCAATCAGCCCCAGCATTTT. The full variable domain, with the rest looked up from reference TRBV5-1 and TRBJ1-5, is KAGVTQTPRYLIKTRGQQVTLSCSPISGHRSVSWYQQTPGQGLQFLFEYFSETQRNKGNFPGRFSGRQFSNSRSEMNVSTLELGDSALYLCASSPWGASNQPQHFGDGTRLSIL.

V gene TRBV7-2 combines with J gene TRBJ1-5, with 11 bases fitting TRBD1. V shed 2 bases, J shed 6 bases, and the junction held 6 bases outside the gene matches. The length of the CDR3 is 16 residues. Germline CDR1 and CDR2: SGHTA and FQGNSA. The CDR3 coding sequence is TGTGCCAGCAGCTTATTAGGACAGGGGGCAAGTCAGCCCCAGCATTTT. Its protein is CASSLLGQGASQPQHF.

V gene TRBV5-1 combines with J gene TRBJ1-2; D is undetermined. V was cut by 0 bases and J by 2 bases, with 11 bases left in between. Looked up from germline, CDR1 is SGHRS and CDR2 is YFSETQ. The CDR3 length is 15 residues. The CDR3 sequence is CASSLVWGENYGYTF. For the CDR3, the DNA is TGCGCCAGCAGCTTGGTTTGGGGTGAGAACTATGGCTACACCTTC.

Only a few counts were recorded for this clone. CDR3 sequence (DNA): TGTGCCAGCAGTTCAATACAGGGCTCAGCTTTCTTT. Amino acids: CASSSIQGSAFF. This chain uses TRBV28 with TRBJ1-1, with D possibly matching TRBD1 (6 bases). V was clipped by 4 bases and J by 10 bases, with 13 bases between them. The CDR3 loop spans 12 amino acids. Germline V CDR1 and CDR2: MDHEN, SYDVKM.

Comments on this clone: Additional DNA sequences in this sample encode the identical CDR3. This rearrangement joins TRBV7-9 to TRBJ1-5, with a weak D call TRBD1 (6 bases). Germline loops: CDR1 SEHNR, CDR2 FQNEAQ (reference sequence). V shed 5 bases and J shed 4 bases, with 12 bases lying between them. The CDR3 is 14 amino acids. The CDR3 DNA follows: TGTGCCAGCAGCCTAGTAGGGGGGAATCAGCCCCAGCATTTT. Its protein is CASSLVGGNQPQHF. Combining the CDR3 with reference TRBV7-9 and TRBJ1-5 gives the whole variable domain DTGVSQNPRHKITKRGQNVTFRCDPISEHNRLYWYRQTLGQGPEFLTYFQNEAQLEKSRLLSDRFSAERPKGSFSTLEIQRTEQGDSAMYLCASSLVGGNQPQHFGDGTRLSIL.

J is TRBJ1-1 and V is TRBV9; the match to TRBD1 covers 7 bases. The CDR3 runs to 12 residues. The trim removed 5 bases at V and 10 bases at J, leaving 8 bases unmatched. CDR1 is SGDLS, CDR2 YYNGEE, per germline. CDR3: CASSQPGQLAFF. The CDR3 DNA follows: TGTGCCAGCAGTCAACCGGGACAGCTAGCTTTCTTT.

This chain links TRBV21-1 with TRBJ2-1; the table names TRBD1, a call not compared with the DNA. TRBV21-1 is marked as a pseudogene. The CDR3 length is 17 residues. CDR3 sequence (DNA): TGTGCCAGCAGCGCGCAATGGGACAGGGACGAGTACAATGAGCAGTTCTTC. Its protein is CASSAQWDRDEYNEQFF.

The chain recombines TRBV7-6 with TRBJ2-3, with a weak D call TRBD2 (7 bases). The CDR3 length is 16 residues. With 3 bases removed from V and 2 bases from J, the gap between germline ends came to 15 bases. The germline V gene has CDR1 SGHVS and CDR2 FNYEAQ. The CDR3 here is CASSFGTGGITDTQYF. CDR3 DNA: TGTGCCAGCAGCTTCGGCACGGGGGGCATCACAGATACGCAGTATTTT.

J is TRBJ1-3 and V is TRBV2; D call uncertain. The length of the CDR3 is 14 residues. Trimming shortened V by 2 bases and J by 0 bases, and 5 bases separated the two germline ends. Germline CDR1 is SNHLY and CDR2 is FYNNEI. The CDR3 protein is CASSEIVSGNTIYF. In DNA form, the CDR3 reads TGTGCCAGCAGTGAAATTGTCTCTGGAAACACCATATATTTT.